This TCR beta chain was captured by sequencing in a study of T-cell memory formation after mild COVID-19 (dated by TCRdb to 2020 to 2023). Regarding the research as a whole: Most TCR sequence clusters were specific to one of the two donors. The cohort comprised two young, previously healthy adult volunteers, one female and one male. In two donors, T-cell clones that expanded and contracted after mild COVID-19 were tracked by sequencing TCRalpha and TCRbeta repertoires over time. The study at large found these results: Only a couple of mild cases were covered by the study, and larger cohorts that include severe cases with pre-infection samples were considered necessary. From day 15 to 85, contracting clones showed balanced CD4/CD8 phenotypes, whereas a second wave of clones that expanded from day 15 to 37 leaned towards CD4+. Some responding clones were detected in pre-infection memory, suggesting pre-existing cross-reactive memory T cells joined the SARS-CoV-2 response. Contracting CD4+ clones were located mainly in the CM and EM memory subsets, whereas CD8+ clones were found to be enriched in EMRA. SARS-CoV-2 specificity was not confirmed for the second-wave clones peaking on day 37.

The instrument was an Illumina NovaSeq 6000. TCRalpha and TCRbeta cDNA libraries were built by 5'RACE with constant-segment primers, adding sample barcodes and unique molecular identifiers. Trizol reagent was used to extract RNA from every sample. The libraries were amplified in two PCR steps, and the second step added a second sample barcode and Illumina TruSeq adapters. Sequencing of libraries was performed on an Illumina NovaSeq with 2 x 150 bp paired-end reads. Turning to the authors' computational methods: With migec v1.2.7, reads were demultiplexed and then collapsed into UMI-guided consensus sequences. Using mixcr v2.1.11, UMI consensuses were aligned to TRA and TRB V and J templates and then assembled into clonotypes. Clonotypes were classified as expanded or contracted when called significant by both edgeR and NoisET, with noise models trained on biological replicates. For edgeR calls, the thresholds were a false discovery rate-adjusted p below 0.01 and a log2 fold-change of 1. As an exploratory analysis of dynamics, PCA with hierarchical clustering was applied to max-normalized trajectories of the 1000 most abundant clonotypes. The CD4 or CD8 phenotype of responding clones was assigned using the separately sequenced CD4+ and CD8+ repertoires. TCRdb's own reprocessing of the public reads used fastp at Q25 and MiXCR and kept productive beta chains. Every distinct CDR3 protein forms one entry, paired with its most common genes and DNA. TCRdb, not the authors, supplied the V and J calls. For this sample there are roughly 150,000 distinct CDR3 sequences; roughly 15% appear just once. The ten largest clones add up to roughly 13% of the sample.

Ficoll-Paque density gradient centrifugation was the method used to isolate PBMCs. The germline V gene sets CDR1 to LGHNA and CDR2 to YSLEER. The CDR3 spans 12 residues, from the cysteine through the phenylalanine. The DNA shown is the 36-base CDR3, in frame from base 1. The junction carries 6 bases between V and J, which are trimmed by 0 bases and 8 bases respectively. On this clonotype: Its antigen remains unidentified. Base qualities are not recorded, but no much larger clone differs from it by a single base.

The sample was PBMCs or a T cell subset sorted from them (not recorded which). The receptor was isolated from an adult woman who had mild COVID-19 (a few samples of this study predate the infection). The sample titles of this study are shuffled in the database, so cell type and time point are left out; the donor was told from shared clones. The rearranged chain carries TRBV4-3 and TRBJ2-3; the D gene cannot be resolved reliably. In nucleotides, the sequence is TGCGCCAGCAGCCAAGATATGGCTACGCAGTATTTT. Its translation reads: CASSQDMATQYF.